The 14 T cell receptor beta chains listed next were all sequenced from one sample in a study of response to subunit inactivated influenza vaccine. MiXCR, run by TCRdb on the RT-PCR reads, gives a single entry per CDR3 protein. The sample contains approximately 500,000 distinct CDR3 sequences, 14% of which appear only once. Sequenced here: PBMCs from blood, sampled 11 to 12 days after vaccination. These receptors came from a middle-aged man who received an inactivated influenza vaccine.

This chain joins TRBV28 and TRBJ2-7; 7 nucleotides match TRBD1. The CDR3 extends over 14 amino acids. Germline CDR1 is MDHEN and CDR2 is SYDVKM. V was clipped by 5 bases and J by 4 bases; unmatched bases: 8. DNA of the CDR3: TGTGCCAGCAGTCTTGGGACAGTGAAGTACGAGCAGTACTTC. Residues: CASSLGTVKYEQYF.

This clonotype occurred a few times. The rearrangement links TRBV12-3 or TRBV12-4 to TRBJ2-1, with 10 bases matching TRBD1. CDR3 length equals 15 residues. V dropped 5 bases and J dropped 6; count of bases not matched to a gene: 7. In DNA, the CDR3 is TGTGCCAGCAGTGGGGGACAGGGGTTTGGCAATGAGCAGTTCTTC. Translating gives CASSGGQGFGNEQFF.

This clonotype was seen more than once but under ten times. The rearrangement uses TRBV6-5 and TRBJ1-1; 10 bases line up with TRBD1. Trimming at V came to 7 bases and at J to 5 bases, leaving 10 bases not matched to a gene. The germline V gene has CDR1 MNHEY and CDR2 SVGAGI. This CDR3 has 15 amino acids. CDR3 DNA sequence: TGTGCCAGCATTTCCACCGACAGGGGGCTGACTGAAGCTTTCTTT. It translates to CASISTDRGLTEAFF.

The CDR3 sequence is CASSGGGLAGYNEQFF. For the CDR3, the DNA is TGCGCCAGCAGCGGGGGTGGCCTAGCGGGATACAATGAGCAGTTCTTC. The J gene is TRBJ2-1, the V gene TRBV5-1; TRBD2 agrees at 9 bases. J gave up 4 bases and V 4 bases, and 9 bases lay outside the gene matches. Germline loops: CDR1 SGHRS, CDR2 YFSETQ. The CDR3 totals 16 residues.

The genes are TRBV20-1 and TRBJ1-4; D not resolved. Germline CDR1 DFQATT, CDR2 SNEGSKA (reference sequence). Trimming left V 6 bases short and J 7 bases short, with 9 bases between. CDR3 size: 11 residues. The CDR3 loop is CSATPSEKLFF. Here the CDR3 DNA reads TGCAGTGCCACACCCAGTGAAAAACTGTTTTTT.

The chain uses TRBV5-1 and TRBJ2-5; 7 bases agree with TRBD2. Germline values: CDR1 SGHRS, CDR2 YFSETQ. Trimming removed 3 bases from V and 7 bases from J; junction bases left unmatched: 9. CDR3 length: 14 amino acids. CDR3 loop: CASSSPGGPGTQYF. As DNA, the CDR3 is TGCGCCAGCAGCTCTCCGGGGGGTCCGGGGACCCAGTACTTC.

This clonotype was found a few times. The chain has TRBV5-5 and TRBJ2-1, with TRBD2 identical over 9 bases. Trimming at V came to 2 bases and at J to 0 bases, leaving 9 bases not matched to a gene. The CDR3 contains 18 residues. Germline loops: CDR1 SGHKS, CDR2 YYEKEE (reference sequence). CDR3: CASSFFAGGQSSYNEQFF. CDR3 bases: TGTGCCAGCAGCTTCTTCGCGGGGGGGCAGAGCTCCTACAATGAGCAGTTCTTC.

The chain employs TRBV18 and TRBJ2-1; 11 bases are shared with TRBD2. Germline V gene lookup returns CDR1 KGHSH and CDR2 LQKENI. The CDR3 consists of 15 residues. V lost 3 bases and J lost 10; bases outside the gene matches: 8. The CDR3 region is CASSPTASGGPEQFF. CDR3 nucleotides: TGTGCCAGCTCACCTACGGCTAGCGGGGGGCCCGAGCAGTTCTTC.

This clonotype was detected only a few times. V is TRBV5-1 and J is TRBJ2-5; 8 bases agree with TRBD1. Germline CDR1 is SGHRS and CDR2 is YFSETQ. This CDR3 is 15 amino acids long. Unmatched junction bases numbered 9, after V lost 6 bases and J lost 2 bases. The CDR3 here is CASTLDRASQETQYF. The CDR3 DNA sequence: TGCGCCAGCACCCTGGACAGGGCCTCTCAAGAGACCCAGTACTTC.

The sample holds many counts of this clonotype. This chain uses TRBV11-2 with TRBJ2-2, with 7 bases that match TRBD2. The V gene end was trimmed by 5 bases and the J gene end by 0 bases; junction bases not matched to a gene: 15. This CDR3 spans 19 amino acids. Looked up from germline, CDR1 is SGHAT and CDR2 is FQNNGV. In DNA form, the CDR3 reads TGTGCCAGCAGCCCCCGGTGGGGCGGGAGAGACGCGAACACCGGGGAGCTGTTTTTT. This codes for CASSPRWGGRDANTGELFF.

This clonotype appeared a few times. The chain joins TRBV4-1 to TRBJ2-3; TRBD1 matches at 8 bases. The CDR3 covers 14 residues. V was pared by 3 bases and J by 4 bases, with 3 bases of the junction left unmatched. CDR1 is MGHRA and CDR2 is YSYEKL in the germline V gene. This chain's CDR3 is CASSHAQGADTQYF. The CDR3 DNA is TGCGCCAGCAGCCATGCACAGGGGGCAGATACGCAGTATTTT.

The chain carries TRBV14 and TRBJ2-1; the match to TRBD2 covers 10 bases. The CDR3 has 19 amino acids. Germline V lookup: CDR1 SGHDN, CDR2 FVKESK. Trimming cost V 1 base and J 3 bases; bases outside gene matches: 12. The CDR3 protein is CASSQGGGSGRAGYNEQFF. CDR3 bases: TGTGCCAGCAGCCAAGGGGGAGGCAGCGGGAGGGCGGGCTACAATGAGCAGTTCTTC. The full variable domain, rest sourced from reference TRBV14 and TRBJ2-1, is EAGVTQFPSHSVIEKGQTVTLRCDPISGHDNLYWYRRVMGKEIKFLLHFVKESKQDESGMPNNRFLAERTGGTYSTLKVQPAELEDSGVYFCASSQGGGSGRAGYNEQFFGPGTRLTVL.

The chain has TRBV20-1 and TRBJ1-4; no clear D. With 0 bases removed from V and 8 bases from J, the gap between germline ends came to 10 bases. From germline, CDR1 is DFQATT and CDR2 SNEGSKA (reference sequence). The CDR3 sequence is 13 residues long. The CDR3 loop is CSARERTREKLFF. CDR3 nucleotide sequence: TGCAGTGCTAGAGAGAGGACGCGAGAAAAACTGTTTTTT.

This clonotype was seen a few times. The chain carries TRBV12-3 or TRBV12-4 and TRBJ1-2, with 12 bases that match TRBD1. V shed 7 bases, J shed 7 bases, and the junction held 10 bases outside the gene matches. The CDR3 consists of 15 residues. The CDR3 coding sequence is TGTGCCAGCACCCTCGGGACAGGGGGCGGGAGTGGCTACACCTTC. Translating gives CASTLGTGGGSGYTF.